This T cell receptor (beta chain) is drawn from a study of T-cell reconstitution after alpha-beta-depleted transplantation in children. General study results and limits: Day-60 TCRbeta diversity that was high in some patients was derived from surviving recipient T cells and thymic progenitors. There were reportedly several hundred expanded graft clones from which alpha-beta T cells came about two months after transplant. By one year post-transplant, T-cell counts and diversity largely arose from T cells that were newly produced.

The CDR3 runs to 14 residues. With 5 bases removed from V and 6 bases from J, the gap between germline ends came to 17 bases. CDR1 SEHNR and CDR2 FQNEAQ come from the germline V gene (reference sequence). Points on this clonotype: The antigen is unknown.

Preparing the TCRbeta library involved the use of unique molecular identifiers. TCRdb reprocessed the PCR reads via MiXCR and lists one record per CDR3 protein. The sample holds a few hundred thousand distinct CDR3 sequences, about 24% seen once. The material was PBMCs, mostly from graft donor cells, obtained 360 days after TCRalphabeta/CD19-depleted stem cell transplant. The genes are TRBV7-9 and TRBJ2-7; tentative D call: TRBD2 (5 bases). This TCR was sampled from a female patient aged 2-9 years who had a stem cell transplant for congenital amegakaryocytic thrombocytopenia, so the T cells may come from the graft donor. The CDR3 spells CASSPTPVAPEQYF. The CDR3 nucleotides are TGTGCCAGCAGCCCGACCCCGGTAGCGCCCGAGCAGTACTTC.